This T cell receptor beta chain was retrieved from a study of blood T cell repertoires in COVID-19. Across the whole study: Sites in the United States, Italy and Spain provided acute and convalescent COVID-19 samples. From T cells, B-cell-depleted T cells, or PBMCs came the material, which was cDNA or gDNA.

As handled by the study authors: Amplification of reference gene primers provided the estimated nucleated cell counts. TCRdb's table, derived via immunoSEQ multiplex PCR, lists solely in-frame clones and lacks some. From that table come the V and J calls and clone size; the DNA was used to work out D and trimming. This table has tens of thousands of clones, roughly 85% appearing once. Germline loops: CDR1 SGHTA, CDR2 FQGNSA. There are 13 residues in the CDR3. The ends lost 3 bases at V and 9 bases at J; junction bases unmatched: 7. The gene calls are TRBV7-2 and TRBJ1-1; 7 nucleotides match TRBD1. This sequence was found in a human donor in a cohort sampled during active COVID-19. Input material: peripheral blood. CDR3 in amino acids: CASSLGQNMKAFF. In DNA, the CDR3 is TGTGCCAGCAGCTTGGGACAGAACATGAAAGCTTTCTTT.